The 26 T cell receptor beta chains presented below share a single source sample, sequenced in a study of T-cell reconstitution after alpha-beta-depleted transplantation in children listed by TCRdb under 2016. Libraries were made using PCR. Sequencing was performed on an Illumina HiSeq 2500. TCR library preparation used molecular barcoding, with unique molecular identifiers applied to normalize quantification of the TCRbeta repertoire. Starting from the raw public reads, TCRdb applied fastp trimming at Q25, assembled clones with MiXCR and retained in-frame beta chains. All rows with the same CDR3 protein become a single entry with the most common DNA and genes. The sample has some 500,000 distinct CDR3 sequences on record, 18% of them singletons. More than 2.5% of the sample lies in the top ten. The sequenced sample was PBMCs from the stem cell graft donor, obtained from the stem cell graft. Every receptor here comes from a human donor who donated a stem cell graft to a child with acute lymphoblastic leukemia.

This chain connects TRBV7-2 to TRBJ2-5; D may be TRBD2 (6 bases). CDR1 and CDR2 (germline): SGHTA, FQGNSA. The CDR3 totals 17 residues. With 4 bases removed from V and 7 bases from J, the gap between germline ends came to 25 bases. Written as DNA, the CDR3 is TGTGCCAGCAGCTCCCAATACCGGGGACTGGCGGTGGGGACCCAGTACTTC. This gives the protein CASSSQYRGLAVGTQYF.

The chain combines TRBV11-2 with TRBJ2-7; TRBD2 is a possible D gene (5 bases). V was trimmed by 2 bases and J by 6 bases, leaving 11 bases between them. This CDR3 comprises 13 residues. CDR1 and CDR2 (germline): SGHAT, FQNNGV. DNA for the CDR3: TGTGCCAGCAGCTTATCGGGATGGCGCGAGCAGTACTTC. Its translation is CASSLSGWREQYF.

The chain employs TRBV7-9 and TRBJ1-2, with D possibly TRBD1 on 6 matching bases. V gave up 1 base and J gave up 7 bases, with 19 bases separating them. CDR1 is SEHNR and CDR2 is FQNEAQ in the germline V gene (reference sequence). This CDR3 has 16 residues. CDR3 amino acids: CASSLVIRTAVGGYTF. CDR3 DNA: TGTGCCAGCAGCTTAGTGATCCGGACAGCGGTGGGTGGCTACACCTTC.

V and J are TRBV5-1 and TRBJ2-7; 8 bases are a match to TRBD1. V lost 4 bases to trimming and J lost 4 bases; unmatched junction nucleotides: 4. The germline CDR1 and CDR2 sequences are SGHRS and YFSETQ. The CDR3 is 13 residues long. In nucleotides, the CDR3 is TGCGCCAGCAGCAGGGGACAGGAATACGAGCAGTACTTC. Protein sequence: CASSRGQEYEQYF.

The chain employs TRBV5-5 and TRBJ2-1; D is unclear. The CDR3 is made up of 15 amino acids. CDR1 is SGHKS and CDR2 is YYEKEE in the germline V gene (reference sequence). The V end was cut by 4 bases, the J end by 7 bases, with 18 bases between. CDR3 protein: CASSLTPGPVNEQFF. The CDR3, as DNA: TGTGCCAGCAGCCTAACCCCCGGACCTGTTAATGAGCAGTTCTTC.

This clonotype has just a few counts. V is TRBV3-1 and J is TRBJ2-7; 10 bases fit TRBD1. The CDR3 loop spans 15 amino acids. CDR1 LGHDT and CDR2 YNNKEL come from the germline V gene (reference sequence). With V trimmed by 4 bases and J by 5 bases, 8 bases remained unmatched. This CDR3 is CASSRPGQGSHEQYF. In DNA form, the CDR3 reads TGTGCCAGCAGCCGACCGGGACAGGGGTCCCACGAGCAGTACTTC.

The chain is built from TRBV6-5 and TRBJ1-2; D gene unclear. With 4 bases removed from V and 4 bases from J, the gap between germline ends came to 16 bases. Germline lookup yields CDR1 MNHEY and CDR2 SVGAGI. The CDR3 runs to 15 residues. CDR3 loop: CASSSPGEWFYGYTF. CDR3 bases: TGTGCCAGCAGTTCCCCGGGTGAATGGTTCTATGGCTACACCTTC.

This clonotype came up a few times. The chain combines TRBV5-1 with TRBJ1-6; D gene uncertain. Germline V gives CDR1 SGHRS, CDR2 YFSETQ. V gave up 4 bases and J gave up 0 bases, with 14 bases separating them. CDR3 size: 17 residues. The chain's CDR3 is CASSAVPTDSYNSPLHF. As DNA, the CDR3 is TGCGCCAGCAGCGCCGTACCTACGGACTCCTATAATTCACCCCTCCACTTT.

The chain couples TRBV11-2 to TRBJ2-3, with TRBD2 as a possible D gene (6 bases). CDR1 and CDR2 from the germline V gene are SGHAT and FQNNGV. V was shortened by 4 bases and J by 3 bases, with 17 bases between the two germline ends. The CDR3 length is 16 residues. Here the CDR3 reads CASSSASGGITDTQYF. The DNA for the CDR3 is TGTGCCAGCAGCTCCGCATCTGGAGGGATTACAGATACGCAGTATTTT. Looking up the rest from reference TRBV11-2 and TRBJ2-3 gives the full variable domain: EAGVAQSPRYKIIEKRQSVAFWCNPISGHATLYWYQQILGQGPKLLIQFQNNGVVDDSQLPKDRFSAERLKGVDSTLKIQPAKLEDSAVYLCASSSASGGITDTQYFGPGTRLTVL.

The chain combines TRBV5-1 with TRBJ1-2; D may be TRBD1 (5 bases). Deletions cut 4 bases from V and 7 bases from J, with 17 bases between. The CDR3 covers 14 residues. Germline CDR1 is SGHRS and CDR2 is YFSETQ. The CDR3 protein is CASSLDPGGFGYTF. In DNA, the CDR3 is TGCGCCAGCAGCCTGGACCCGGGGGGTTTTGGCTACACCTTC.

The chain combines TRBV20-1 with TRBJ2-3; 8 bases are shared with TRBD1. This CDR3 is 15 amino acids long. The V gene end was trimmed by 6 bases and the J gene end by 5 bases; junction bases not matched to a gene: 13. Germline CDR1 DFQATT, CDR2 SNEGSKA (reference sequence). Written as DNA, the CDR3 is TGCAGTGCCGGGTCTAGGACAGGGTCGGGAGATACGCAGTATTTT. It yields the protein CSAGSRTGSGDTQYF.

The chain joins TRBV19 to TRBJ2-3; D is unresolved. Germline assignment: CDR1 LNHDA and CDR2 SQIVND (reference sequence). Trimming took off 5 bases at V and 6 bases at J, with 12 bases between the two ends. The CDR3 is made up of 13 amino acids. The CDR3 bases are TGTGCCAGTAGTGCTCACCTAGGGGATACGCAGTATTTT. Its translation is CASSAHLGDTQYF.

The chain uses TRBV5-1 and TRBJ2-7; 12 positions match TRBD2. CDR3 length: 17 residues. CDR1 and CDR2 from the germline V gene are SGHRS and YFSETQ. J was trimmed by 7 bases and V by 4 bases; bases with no gene match: 15. The CDR3, as DNA: TGCGCCAGCAGCCACCTGGTAGCGACTAGCGGGAGCAAAGAGCAGTACTTC. It codes for CASSHLVATSGSKEQYF.

The sample holds a few counts of this clonotype. This sequence joins TRBV27 and TRBJ2-1; 13 nucleotides match TRBD2. The CDR3 loop spans 18 amino acids. CDR1 is MNHEY and CDR2 is SMNVEV in the germline V gene (reference sequence). Losses at the gene ends were 2 bases for V and 7 bases for J; bases not matched to a gene: 11. Here the CDR3 reads CASSLQTSGRPPGNEQFF. The CDR3 DNA follows: TGTGCCAGCAGTTTACAGACTAGCGGGAGGCCCCCGGGGAATGAGCAGTTCTTC.

This clonotype has more than one count but fewer than ten. The chain employs TRBV12-5 and TRBJ2-1; 13 bases agree with TRBD2. The CDR3 runs to 19 residues. The germline V gene has CDR1 LGHNT and CDR2 FRNRAP. The CDR3 bases are TGTGCCTCATCTCCCGGGACTAGCGGGACCCAAAGCTCCTACAATGAGCAGTTCTTC. Its translation: CASSPGTSGTQSSYNEQFF.

For the CDR3, the DNA is TGCAGTGCTTTAGGACTAGCGAGATCTAAAGAGACCCAGTACTTC. Its translation is CSALGLARSKETQYF. The V and J genes are TRBV20-1 and TRBJ2-5; 9 positions agree with TRBD2. The CDR3 runs 15 residues. With V trimmed by 5 bases and J by 3 bases, 10 bases remained unmatched. Germline-derived CDR1 and CDR2 are DFQATT and SNEGSKA (reference sequence).

This clonotype was seen a handful of times. The rearrangement joins TRBV7-3 to TRBJ1-1; D gene unclear. The CDR3 is 17 residues long. With 0 bases removed from V and 0 bases from J, the gap between germline ends came to 14 bases. Germline V gene lookup returns CDR1 SGHTA and CDR2 FQGTGA. The CDR3 DNA reads as TGTGCCAGCAGCTTAACGGGGTCGGGTAGATTGAACACTGAAGCTTTCTTT. Translated: CASSLTGSGRLNTEAFF.

The V gene is TRBV14, the J gene TRBJ2-1; D call uncertain. V was trimmed by 4 bases and J by 15 bases, leaving 19 bases between them. The CDR3 has 13 residues. The V gene's germline CDR1 is SGHDN and CDR2 FVKESK. The CDR3, as DNA: TGTGCCAGCAGCCTTAACACCGTTTCGTCCCCGTTCTTC. Translated: CASSLNTVSSPFF.

This chain links TRBV6-5 with TRBJ1-1; D unresolved. The germline V gene has CDR1 MNHEY and CDR2 SVGAGI. The CDR3 contains 14 residues. Trimming removed 4 bases at V and 0 bases at J, with 9 bases between. CDR3 sequence (DNA): TGTGCCAGCAGTTCCTCACAGATGAACACTGAAGCTTTCTTT. This sequence encodes CASSSSQMNTEAFF.

V and J are TRBV18 and TRBJ1-4; D unresolved. Germline CDR1 and CDR2: KGHSH and LQKENI. Trimming left V 3 bases short and J 5 bases short, with 10 bases between. CDR3 size: 14 residues. CDR3: CASSPDRLNEKLFF. The CDR3 nucleotides are TGTGCCAGCTCACCCGACCGACTGAATGAAAAACTGTTTTTT.

This clonotype was recorded a few times. The chain couples TRBV3-1 to TRBJ2-7, with 7 bases fitting TRBD2. From germline, CDR1 is LGHDT and CDR2 YNNKEL (reference sequence). V lost 4 bases to trimming and J lost 4 bases; unmatched junction nucleotides: 10. The CDR3 covers 15 residues. The CDR3 sequence is CASSLGMASGYEQYF. The CDR3, as DNA: TGTGCCAGCAGCCTGGGTATGGCTAGCGGATACGAGCAGTACTTC.

This clonotype occurred many times. CDR3 in DNA: TGTGCCAGCAGCTTCGGAGGAAGCTACTACGAGCAGTACTTC. It specifies CASSFGGSYYEQYF. The chain links TRBV12-3 or TRBV12-4 to TRBJ2-7; D possibly corresponds to TRBD2 (5 bases). The CDR3 totals 14 residues. V lost 6 bases, J lost 3 bases, and 15 bases lay in between.

This clonotype appeared a few times. DNA of the CDR3: TGTGCCAGCAGCCCGTCGATCGGGGAGGCTGCCTACAATGAGCAGTTCTTC. This translates into CASSPSIGEAAYNEQFF. The rearrangement links TRBV7-3 to TRBJ2-1; D possibly corresponds to TRBD2 (6 bases). This CDR3 comprises 17 residues. V lost 5 bases to trimming and J lost 2 bases, with 19 bases between them. The V gene's germline CDR1 is SGHTA and CDR2 FQGTGA.

The rearrangement uses TRBV4-1 and TRBJ2-3, with D perhaps matching TRBD1 (5 bases). The CDR3 is made up of 16 amino acids. The V and J ends lost 3 bases and 2 bases respectively, with 15 bases between them. Germline V gives CDR1 MGHRA, CDR2 YSYEKL. CDR3 nucleotides: TGCGCCAGCAGCCATCCGTCAACGGACAACACAGATACGCAGTATTTT. Translation gives CASSHPSTDNTDTQYF.

This rearrangement joins TRBV12-3 or TRBV12-4 to TRBJ2-7, with D possibly being TRBD2 (6 bases). V dropped 7 bases and J dropped 6 bases, with 19 bases sitting between them. This CDR3 contains 14 residues. As DNA, the CDR3 is TGTGCCAGCACGATAGGGCGGGGCTTGATCGAGCAGTACTTC. Its translation is CASTIGRGLIEQYF.

This clonotype showed up just a few times. J is TRBJ1-2 and V is TRBV27; possibly TRBD1 for D (5 bases). The germline V and J ends were trimmed by 2 bases and 6 bases, with 10 bases remaining between them. The CDR3 length is 13 residues. CDR1 MNHEY and CDR2 SMNVEV come from the germline V gene (reference sequence). The CDR3 nucleotides are TGTGCCAGCAGTTTAGGGGGGTTTAATGGCTACACCTTC. Translation: CASSLGGFNGYTF.